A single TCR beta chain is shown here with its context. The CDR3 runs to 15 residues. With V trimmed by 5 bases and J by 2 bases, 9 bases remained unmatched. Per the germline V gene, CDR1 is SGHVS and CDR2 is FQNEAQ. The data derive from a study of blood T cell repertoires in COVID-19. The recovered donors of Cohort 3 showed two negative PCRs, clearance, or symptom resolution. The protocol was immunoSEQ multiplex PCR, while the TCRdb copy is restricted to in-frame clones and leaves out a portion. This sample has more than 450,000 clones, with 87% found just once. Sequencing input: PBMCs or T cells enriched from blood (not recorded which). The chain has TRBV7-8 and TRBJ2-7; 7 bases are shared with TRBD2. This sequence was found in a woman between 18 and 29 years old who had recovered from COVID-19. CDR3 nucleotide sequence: TGTGCCAGCAGCCCGTGGGGAGGGGCCGCCTACGAGCAGTACTTC. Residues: CASSPWGGAAYEQYF.